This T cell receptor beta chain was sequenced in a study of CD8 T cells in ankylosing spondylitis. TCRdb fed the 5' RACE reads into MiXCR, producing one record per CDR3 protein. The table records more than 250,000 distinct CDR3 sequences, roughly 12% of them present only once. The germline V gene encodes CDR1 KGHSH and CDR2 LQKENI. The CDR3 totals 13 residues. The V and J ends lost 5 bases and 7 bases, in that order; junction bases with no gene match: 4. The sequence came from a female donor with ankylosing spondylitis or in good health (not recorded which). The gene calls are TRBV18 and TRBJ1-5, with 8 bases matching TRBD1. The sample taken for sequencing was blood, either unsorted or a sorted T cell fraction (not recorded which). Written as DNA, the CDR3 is TGTGCCAGCTCAGCATCAGGGGGCCAGCCCCAGCATTTT. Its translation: CASSASGGQPQHF.